The rows below give T cell receptor beta chains drawn from one sample of a study of identical twins. One entry per CDR3 protein results from TCRdb running MiXCR on the 5' RACE reads. Seen here are roughly 500,000 distinct CDR3 sequences, 22% observed once, and the top ten hold around 1%. The same specimen was also included in a second study, on T cells expressing NK-cell markers.

The specimen sequenced was CD4+ T cells sorted from blood. The receptors were sampled from a woman in her late teens or twenties in good health. Each CDR3 is given with its conserved first and last residue. The D gene is left open where the match is weak. Only part of the rows carry a size: once, few, many, or a class if the clone is expanded.

cdr3_aa cdr3_nt d_call clone_size j_call v_call
CASSPGPRVDGELFF TGTGCCAGCAGCCCGGGCCCTAGGGTCGACGGGGAGCTGTTTTTT NA few TRBJ2-2 TRBV7-2
CSASSPYAAETQYF TGCAGTGCTTCGTCCCCCTACGCGGCAGAGACCCAGTACTTC NA many TRBJ2-5 TRBV20-1
CASSPMRGSNSPLHF TGTGCCAGCAGTCCGATGCGGGGGAGCAATTCACCCCTCCACTTT NA NA TRBJ1-6 TRBV12-3/TRBV12-4
CASTNVPGQGTGGELFF TGTGCCAGCACCAACGTGCCGGGACAGGGAACCGGCGGGGAGCTGTTTTTT TRBD1 few TRBJ2-2 TRBV12-3/TRBV12-4
CATSRDIRVSEQFF TGTGCCACCAGCAGAGATATAAGGGTATCTGAGCAGTTCTTC NA few TRBJ2-1 TRBV15
CSAKSYNEQFF TGCAGTGCGAAGTCCTACAATGAGCAGTTCTTC NA few TRBJ2-1 TRBV20-1
CASSFGVTGIGSEKLFF TGTGCCAGCAGCTTCGGGGTTACAGGGATTGGGTCCGAAAAACTGTTTTTT NA NA TRBJ1-4 TRBV5-6
CASSRSGPRLTQYF TGTGCCAGCAGTCGATCGGGCCCTAGGCTTACGCAGTATTTT NA NA TRBJ2-3 TRBV11-2
CASSWGPSAYNEQFF TGTGCCAGCAGCTGGGGACCTTCGGCCTACAATGAGCAGTTCTTC NA few TRBJ2-1 TRBV11-2
CASSSPKRNETGELFF TGTGCCAGCAGTTCCCCTAAGAGGAATGAGACCGGGGAGCTGTTTTTT NA NA TRBJ2-2 TRBV6-8
CASSQEGQRGYEQYF TGCGCCAGCAGCCAAGAGGGTCAGAGGGGCTACGAGCAGTACTTC NA few TRBJ2-7 TRBV4-3
CSARGQGGNNQPQHF TGCAGTGCGCGGGGGCAGGGAGGGAACAATCAGCCCCAGCATTTT NA many TRBJ1-5 TRBV20-1
CSATSGTEDEQYF TGCAGTGCTACCTCCGGGACAGAAGACGAGCAGTACTTC TRBD1 many TRBJ2-7 TRBV20-1
CAIEWRARQAQETQYF TGTGCCATCGAATGGCGGGCCCGCCAGGCCCAAGAGACCCAGTACTTC NA NA TRBJ2-5 TRBV10-3
CSVGGQGLGYTF TGCAGCGTTGGAGGACAGGGTCTTGGCTACACCTTC TRBD1 NA TRBJ1-2 TRBV29-1
CATSRDRDGTGTSF TGTGCCACCAGCAGAGATCGGGACGGGACAGGGACTAGTTTT TRBD1 many TRBJ1-4 TRBV15
CASRIRLAGLIDTQYF TGTGCCAGCAGGATCCGACTAGCGGGACTGATAGATACGCAGTATTTT TRBD2 NA TRBJ2-3 TRBV6-1
CASSVGTGRELFF TGTGCCAGCAGCGTTGGGACGGGGAGGGAGCTGTTTTTT NA few TRBJ2-2 TRBV9
CATSRPDRGGDEQFF TGTGCCACCAGCAGGCCTGATAGAGGAGGCGATGAGCAGTTCTTC NA few TRBJ2-1 TRBV15
CASSQDVTTWPQHF TGTGCCAGCAGCCAAGATGTAACCACCTGGCCCCAGCATTTT NA NA TRBJ1-5 TRBV3-1
CASYRDTYNEQFF TGCGCCAGTTACAGGGATACATACAATGAGCAGTTCTTC NA few TRBJ2-1 TRBV10-2
CISVSEAGGWTGAHEQYF NA NA NA TRBJ2-7 TRBV7-5
CASSLAWGDIQYF TGTGCCAGCAGCTTGGCCTGGGGGGACATTCAGTACTTC NA NA TRBJ2-4 TRBV12-3/TRBV12-4
CSAREVGRDDSPLHF TGCAGTGCTAGAGAGGTTGGGAGGGATGATTCACCCCTCCACTTT NA many TRBJ1-6 TRBV20-1
CASSYSVQGSQPQHF TGTGCCAGCAGTTACTCGGTGCAGGGGTCTCAGCCCCAGCATTTT NA NA TRBJ1-5 TRBV6-5
CASSSNNVPPTFF TGTGCCAGCAGTTCTAATAACGTCCCCCCTACTTTCTTT NA NA TRBJ1-1 TRBV6-5
CSVAGFPGEGTEAFF TGCAGCGTTGCCGGATTTCCAGGGGAGGGCACTGAAGCTTTCTTT NA few TRBJ1-1 TRBV29-1
CASSLNSYGYTF TGTGCCAGCAGCCTGAACTCCTATGGCTACACCTTC NA many TRBJ1-2 TRBV12-3/TRBV12-4
CASSYSTGTGRDYEQYF TGTGCCAGCAGTTACTCCACCGGGACAGGGCGGGACTACGAGCAGTACTTC TRBD1 NA TRBJ2-7 TRBV6-5
CSAHGQMNTEAFF TGCAGTGCCCATGGACAGATGAACACTGAAGCTTTCTTT NA many TRBJ1-1 TRBV20-1
CAIKRAGSNTEAFF TGTGCCATCAAAAGGGCAGGGTCGAACACTGAAGCTTTCTTT NA NA TRBJ1-1 TRBV27
CSARRGPGTDTQYF TGCAGTGCCCGCAGGGGGCCGGGCACAGATACGCAGTATTTT TRBD1 NA TRBJ2-3 TRBV20-1
CASSYSDTGRRSNEKLFF TGTGCCAGCAGTTACTCGGACACCGGGAGAAGGTCTAATGAAAAACTGTTTTTT NA once TRBJ1-4 TRBV6-5
CASSSAGSYNEQFF TGTGCCAGCAGCTCCGCGGGCTCCTACAATGAGCAGTTCTTC NA NA TRBJ2-1 TRBV7-2
CSAAQAGSAYEQYF TGCAGTGCAGCCCAAGCGGGATCAGCCTACGAGCAGTACTTC TRBD2 NA TRBJ2-7 TRBV20-1
CASSPVIAQGEQYF TGTGCCAGCAGCCCCGTCATTGCCCAGGGCGAGCAGTACTTC NA few TRBJ2-7 TRBV7-6
CASSMSTDTQYF TGTGCCAGCAGTATGTCCACAGATACGCAGTATTTT NA many TRBJ2-3 TRBV3-1
CASSAYYGYTF TGTGCCAGTAGTGCATACTATGGCTACACCTTC NA NA TRBJ1-2 TRBV19
CSAPQRASGSSYNEQFF TGCAGTGCTCCCCAACGAGCTAGCGGCAGCTCCTACAATGAGCAGTTCTTC TRBD2 few TRBJ2-1 TRBV20-1
CSVARGIQNTEAFF TGCAGCGTCGCGCGGGGAATCCAGAACACTGAAGCTTTCTTT NA NA TRBJ1-1 TRBV29-1
CASSEGTGGNEQFF TGCGCCAGCAGCGAGGGGACAGGGGGCAATGAGCAGTTCTTC TRBD1 NA TRBJ2-1 TRBV5-1
CSVEGQIYVTEAFF TGCAGCGTTGAAGGACAGATCTACGTAACTGAAGCTTTCTTT NA few TRBJ1-1 TRBV29-1
CSADTYGYTF TGCAGTGCTGACACCTATGGCTACACCTTC NA NA TRBJ1-2 TRBV20-1
CASSQDARDGAYEQYF TGCGCCAGCAGCCAAGATGCCCGGGACGGAGCCTACGAGCAGTACTTC NA NA TRBJ2-7 TRBV4-3
CASSLDRLAGTQYF TGTGCCAGCAGCTTAGACCGGTTAGCAGGGACCCAGTACTTC NA many TRBJ2-5 TRBV7-2
CASRPALVGTQYF TGTGCTAGCAGGCCTGCGCTAGTTGGGACCCAGTACTTC NA few TRBJ2-5 TRBV7-7
CASSPTGPLYNEQFF TGTGCCAGCAGCCCCACAGGGCCCCTTTACAATGAGCAGTTCTTC NA few TRBJ2-1 TRBV7-3
CASSLGAQAKNIQYF TGTGCCAGCAGCCTGGGGGCCCAGGCCAAAAACATTCAGTACTTC NA few TRBJ2-4 TRBV7-2
CASSQNDGRINYGYTF TGTGCCAGCAGTCAAAACGACGGGAGGATTAACTATGGCTACACCTTC NA NA TRBJ1-2 TRBV27
CSAGLVAGGDNEQFF TGCAGTGCTGGCCTGGTAGCGGGGGGGGACAATGAGCAGTTCTTC TRBD2 NA TRBJ2-1 TRBV20-1